The 2 T cell receptor beta chains below were found in one sample sequenced in a study of molecular identifiers for immune sequencing clone quantification. MiXCR, run by TCRdb on the PCR reads, gives a single entry per CDR3 protein. The data hold about 640,000 distinct CDR3 sequences, with about 20% observed a single time. Material: naive CD8+ T cells from blood, with Jurkat cell RNA spiked in. This sample's subset: FACS-sorted CD8+CD4-CCR7+CD45RA+ naive T cells. The receptor source for this set is a human donor in good health. Some libraries in this study had Jurkat cell RNA spiked in.

As regards this clonotype: Compared with germline, one end of the junction differs, possibly owing to a read error. This sequence joins TRBV18 and TRBJ1-1; 10 positions agree with TRBD1. CDR1 and CDR2 (germline): KGHSH, LQKENI. This CDR3 region has 14 residues. The CDR3, as DNA: TGTGCCAGCTCACCCGGGACAGGGGTAACTGGAGCTTTCTTT. It codes for CASSPGTGVTGAFF.

The chain links TRBV19 to TRBJ2-1; D gene unclear. Trimming cost V 1 base and J 12 bases, with 16 bases left between them. Germline V gene sequence: CDR1 LNHDA, CDR2 SQIVND (reference sequence). There are 14 residues in the CDR3. CDR3 coding DNA: TGTGCCAGTAGTATAGGAGGATATGCCTATGGGCAGTTCTTC. Its protein product is CASSIGGYAYGQFF.